One sample yielded the 29 T cell receptor beta chains listed below, sequenced in a study of control samples from healthy donors and cancer patients. This table comes from immunoSEQ multiplex PCR, and its TCRdb copy is limited to in-frame clones, with some not included. This table holds approximately 19,000 clones, 84% found once. The sample consisted of PBMCs. Every receptor here comes from a woman aged 70 to 79 with lung cancer.

The V and J genes are TRBV7-8 and TRBJ2-2; unclear D gene. V dropped 5 bases and J dropped 4 bases, with 11 bases sitting between them. Germline CDR1 SGHVS, CDR2 FQNEAQ. This CDR3 has 14 residues. The CDR3: CASSPVSSTGELFF. CDR3 DNA sequence: TGTGCCAGCAGCCCCGTTTCTAGCACCGGGGAGCTGTTTTTT.

This clone occurred once. V gene TRBV7-2 combines with J gene TRBJ2-7; the match to TRBD2 covers 9 bases. V was pared by 6 bases and J by 6 bases, with 12 bases of the junction left unmatched. The CDR3 sequence is 15 residues long. Per germline, CDR1 SGHTA and CDR2 FQGNSA. This CDR3 is CASRRSGGGGREQYF. CDR3 DNA: TGTGCCAGCAGGCGTAGCGGGGGTGGGGGCCGCGAGCAGTACTTC.

CDR3 coding DNA: TGTGCCAGCAGCTTAATGGGCCCTGGGGCCAACGTCCTGACTTTC. It codes for CASSLMGPGANVLTF. The chain couples TRBV11-2 to TRBJ2-6; D gene ambiguous. Germline CDR1 SGHAT, CDR2 FQNNGV. With 2 bases removed from V and 2 bases from J, the gap between germline ends came to 7 bases. CDR3 length: 15 residues.

The V gene is TRBV5-6, the J gene TRBJ1-1; D perhaps matches TRBD1 (6 bases). Germline CDR1 and CDR2: SGHDT and YYEEEE. The length of the CDR3 is 14 residues. V shed 1 base and J shed 4 bases, with 11 bases lying between them. CDR3 nucleotide sequence: TGTGCCAGCAGCTTGACAGGGCCAGCCACTGAAGCTTTCTTT. Residues: CASSLTGPATEAFF.

The gene calls are TRBV19 and TRBJ1-3; the D gene is possibly TRBD1 (5 bases). This CDR3 has 16 amino acids. Looked up from germline, CDR1 is LNHDA and CDR2 is SQIVND (reference sequence). V was trimmed by 3 bases and J by 0 bases, leaving 12 bases between them. The CDR3 reads CASSISRDGSGNTIYF. The CDR3 nucleotides read TGTGCCAGTAGTATTTCCAGGGACGGCTCTGGAAACACCATATATTTT.

The rearrangement links TRBV19 to TRBJ1-5; D possibly corresponds to TRBD1 (5 bases). The CDR3 has 15 residues. Germline V CDR1 and CDR2: LNHDA, SQIVND (reference sequence). Trimming removed 3 bases at V and 3 bases at J, with 12 bases between. CDR3 sequence (DNA): TGTGCCAGTAGTATTTCGGCAGGGTCCAATCAGCCCCAGCATTTT. Residues: CASSISAGSNQPQHF.

The V and J genes are TRBV6-2 or TRBV6-3 and TRBJ1-4; D is unclear. The CDR3 loop spans 15 amino acids. The germline gives CDR1 MNHEY, CDR2 SVGEGT. Trimming pared 6 bases from V and 0 bases from J, leaving 11 bases between. CDR3 region: CASSHGGATNEKLFF. CDR3 coding DNA: TGTGCCAGCAGCCACGGAGGCGCAACTAATGAAAAACTGTTTTTT.

This clone came up once. The rearrangement joins TRBV6-6 to TRBJ1-4; the D is unclear. Trimming took off 0 bases at V and 4 bases at J, with 6 bases between the two ends. Per the germline V gene, CDR1 is MNHNY and CDR2 is SVGAGI (reference sequence). The CDR3 runs to 14 residues. CDR3 nucleotides: TGTGCCAGCAGTTACTCCCAGGTTAATGAAAAACTGTTTTTT. It yields the protein CASSYSQVNEKLFF.

J is TRBJ2-7 and V is TRBV4-2; 10 positions match TRBD2. The ends lost 6 bases at V and 4 bases at J; junction bases unmatched: 9. Germline CDR1 LGHNA, CDR2 YNFKEQ. This CDR3 has 15 residues. CDR3 loop: CASRPGLAATYEQYF. CDR3 DNA sequence: TGTGCCAGCAGACCAGGACTAGCGGCGACTTACGAGCAGTACTTC.

For the CDR3, the DNA is TGTGCCAGCAGCTTAGAGGATCTGGGGGAGCAGTACTTC. Translated: CASSLEDLGEQYF. V usage is TRBV7-8 and J usage is TRBJ2-7; D is undetermined. Deletions cut 1 base from V and 7 bases from J, with 11 bases between. The CDR3 spans 13 residues. Germline CDR1 reads SGHVS; CDR2 reads FQNEAQ.

This chain joins TRBV2 and TRBJ1-4; D unclear. Deletions cut 4 bases from V and 0 bases from J, with 12 bases between. The CDR3 has 16 amino acids. Germline lookup yields CDR1 SNHLY and CDR2 FYNNEI. The CDR3 region has the DNA TGTGCCAGCAGTGGCCTCGGGTCTGCAACTAATGAAAAACTGTTTTTT. Translating it yields CASSGLGSATNEKLFF.

The chain carries TRBV18 and TRBJ2-1, with D uncertain. This CDR3 has 16 amino acids. Trimming removed 3 bases at V and 0 bases at J, with 12 bases between. CDR1 is KGHSH and CDR2 is LQKENI in the germline V gene. This CDR3 reads CASSPAETRSYNEQFF. For the CDR3, the DNA is TGTGCCAGCTCACCCGCGGAGACACGCTCCTACAATGAGCAGTTCTTC.

This chain connects TRBV5-1 to TRBJ1-1; 8 nucleotides line up with TRBD1. Unmatched junction bases numbered 9, after V lost 2 bases and J lost 0 bases. The CDR3 is made up of 17 amino acids. Germline CDR1 reads SGHRS; CDR2 reads YFSETQ. CDR3 in amino acids: CASSFGQGTNVNTEAFF. CDR3 nucleotides: TGCGCCAGCAGCTTCGGACAGGGAACTAACGTGAACACTGAAGCTTTCTTT.

This clone was found a few times. This chain uses TRBV27 with TRBJ2-7, with a weak D call TRBD2 (7 bases). CDR3 length equals 15 residues. Germline CDR1 MNHEY, CDR2 SMNVEV (reference sequence). V lost 5 bases and J lost 2, with 16 bases in between. The CDR3 region has the DNA TGTGCCAGCAGTACTTATGACGGGGGGCCCTACGAGCAGTACTTC. Its translation: CASSTYDGGPYEQYF.

This clone is a singleton in its sample. The chain has TRBV5-1 and TRBJ1-6; D might be TRBD1 (5 bases). Looked up from germline, CDR1 is SGHRS and CDR2 is YFSETQ. Trimming left V 0 bases short and J 7 bases short, with 11 bases between. This CDR3 has 15 amino acids. The CDR3 region has the DNA TGCGCCAGCAGCTTGGAGATTGGGGCAAATTCACCCCTCCACTTT. Its translation is CASSLEIGANSPLHF.

J is TRBJ2-5 and V is TRBV9, with D tentatively TRBD2 (5 bases). Germline V gene sequence: CDR1 SGDLS, CDR2 YYNGEE. The CDR3 is made up of 14 amino acids. Trimming shortened V by 0 bases and J by 0 bases, and 6 bases separated the two germline ends. The CDR3 protein is CASSVAGYQETQYF. For the CDR3, the DNA is TGTGCCAGCAGCGTAGCGGGATACCAAGAGACCCAGTACTTC.

The chain employs TRBV19 and TRBJ2-3, with 7 positions matching TRBD1. Germline-derived CDR1 and CDR2 are LNHDA and SQIVND (reference sequence). The J segment lost 2 bases and the V segment lost 5 bases, leaving 7 bases of the junction unmatched. This CDR3 contains 15 residues. In nucleotides, the CDR3 is TGTGCCAGTAGTCCAGACAGGGAAACCACAGATACGCAGTATTTT. Residues: CASSPDRETTDTQYF.

This clone was observed a handful of times. The gene calls are TRBV9 and TRBJ2-7; TRBD1 matches at 8 bases. Per the germline V gene, CDR1 is SGDLS and CDR2 is YYNGEE. Trimming removed 0 bases from V and 7 bases from J; junction bases left unmatched: 12. The CDR3 runs to 16 residues. CDR3 sequence: CASSVGEDRGKGEQYF. The CDR3 DNA is TGTGCCAGCAGCGTAGGAGAAGACAGGGGTAAAGGGGAGCAGTACTTC.

This clone was seen just once. The chain is built from TRBV9 and TRBJ2-1, with unresolved D. Germline V gives CDR1 SGDLS, CDR2 YYNGEE. The germline V and J ends were trimmed by 3 bases and 4 bases, with 14 bases remaining between them. The CDR3 is 15 residues long. The CDR3: CASSADLIGYNEQFF. In DNA, the CDR3 is TGTGCCAGCAGCGCGGACCTTATAGGGTACAATGAGCAGTTCTTC.

This clone was seen only a few times. The chain couples TRBV13 to TRBJ1-1; D gene ambiguous. Germline V CDR1 and CDR2: PRHDT, FYEKMQ (reference sequence). The CDR3 is 14 residues long. V gave up 0 bases and J gave up 1 base, with 6 bases separating them. Here the CDR3 reads CASSLGQTNTEAFF. CDR3 nucleotides: TGTGCCAGCAGCTTAGGACAAACGAACACTGAAGCTTTCTTT.

This clone is medium-sized (0.01 to 0.1%) within its sample. The chain recombines TRBV7-2 with TRBJ1-4, with D maybe TRBD1 (5 bases). V lost 5 bases, J lost 6 bases, and 16 bases lay in between. The CDR3 has 15 amino acids. Germline CDR1 is SGHTA and CDR2 is FQGNSA. The CDR3 here is CASSLRDRPHEKLFF. DNA for the CDR3: TGTGCCAGCAGCCTCCGGGACCGACCTCATGAAAAACTGTTTTTT.

V is TRBV3-1 (or the pseudogene TRBV3-2) and J is TRBJ1-6; perhaps TRBD1 as D (6 bases). The ends were cut back, 1 base at V and 1 base at J, with 17 bases in the middle. The length of the CDR3 is 19 residues. Germline V gives CDR1 LGHDT, CDR2 YNNKEL (reference sequence). Here the CDR3 reads CASSQGRQGKVSYNSPLHF. Written as DNA, the CDR3 is TGTGCCAGCAGCCAAGGGCGGCAGGGGAAAGTGTCCTATAATTCACCCCTCCACTTT.

The CDR3 is CATSDPSASGSFNEQFF. The CDR3 nucleotides are TGTGCCACCAGTGATCCGTCCGCTAGCGGGAGCTTCAATGAGCAGTTCTTC. The genes are TRBV24-1 and TRBJ2-1; 10 positions agree with TRBD2. The CDR3 loop spans 17 amino acids. The trim removed 3 bases at V and 6 bases at J, leaving 10 bases unmatched. From germline, CDR1 is KGHDR and CDR2 SFDVKD.

The chain links TRBV20-1 to TRBJ2-7; D remains unclear. The germline gives CDR1 DFQATT, CDR2 SNEGSKA (reference sequence). This CDR3 is 15 amino acids long. Trimming left V 3 bases short and J 0 bases short, with 15 bases between. The CDR3 DNA sequence: TGCAGTGCTAGTTCTTACTCCGGCCCCTCCTACGAGCAGTACTTC. This sequence encodes CSASSYSGPSYEQYF.

The chain uses TRBV3-1 (or the pseudogene TRBV3-2) and TRBJ2-7, with D unclear. The CDR3 loop spans 14 amino acids. Germline CDR1 reads LGHDT; CDR2 reads YNNKEL (reference sequence). The germline V and J ends were trimmed by 0 bases and 0 bases, with 6 bases remaining between them. CDR3 protein: CASSQDPGSYEQYF. CDR3 DNA: TGTGCCAGCAGCCAAGATCCCGGCTCCTACGAGCAGTACTTC.

The V call is TRBV6-5, the J call TRBJ2-5; D might be TRBD1 (5 bases). Deletions cut 7 bases from V and 3 bases from J, with 15 bases between. The CDR3 spans 14 residues. In germline, CDR1 is MNHEY, CDR2 SVGAGI. In DNA, the CDR3 is TGTGCCAGCACCACTATGGGGCGGAAAGAGACCCAGTACTTC. Its translation: CASTTMGRKETQYF.

The rearrangement links TRBV30 to TRBJ1-6; 7 bases map to TRBD1. V shed 5 bases, J shed 2 bases, and the junction held 12 bases outside the gene matches. This CDR3 has 17 amino acids. Germline V lookup: CDR1 GTSNPN, CDR2 SVGIG (reference sequence). CDR3 coding DNA: TGTGCCTGGGGTCGGGGGCAGGGGGTCCCCTATAATTCACCCCTCCACTTT. It specifies CAWGRGQGVPYNSPLHF.

The chain couples TRBV28 to TRBJ2-3; D is possibly TRBD1 or TRBD2 (5 bases each). Germline CDR1 is MDHEN and CDR2 is SYDVKM. V dropped 5 bases and J dropped 2 bases, with 14 bases sitting between them. This CDR3 spans 15 amino acids. The CDR3 DNA reads TGTGCCAGCAGTACCCCGGGACCCTACACAGATACGCAGTATTTT. This encodes CASSTPGPYTDTQYF.

J is TRBJ1-3 and V is TRBV7-2; a possible D gene is TRBD1 (6 bases). The CDR3 totals 17 residues. Germline V gives CDR1 SGHTA, CDR2 FQGNSA. Trimming left V 5 bases short and J 4 bases short, with 21 bases between. Written as DNA, the CDR3 is TGTGCCAGCAGCCTCCAACAGGGCTCACAAGGGGGAAACACCATATATTTT. Translated: CASSLQQGSQGGNTIYF.